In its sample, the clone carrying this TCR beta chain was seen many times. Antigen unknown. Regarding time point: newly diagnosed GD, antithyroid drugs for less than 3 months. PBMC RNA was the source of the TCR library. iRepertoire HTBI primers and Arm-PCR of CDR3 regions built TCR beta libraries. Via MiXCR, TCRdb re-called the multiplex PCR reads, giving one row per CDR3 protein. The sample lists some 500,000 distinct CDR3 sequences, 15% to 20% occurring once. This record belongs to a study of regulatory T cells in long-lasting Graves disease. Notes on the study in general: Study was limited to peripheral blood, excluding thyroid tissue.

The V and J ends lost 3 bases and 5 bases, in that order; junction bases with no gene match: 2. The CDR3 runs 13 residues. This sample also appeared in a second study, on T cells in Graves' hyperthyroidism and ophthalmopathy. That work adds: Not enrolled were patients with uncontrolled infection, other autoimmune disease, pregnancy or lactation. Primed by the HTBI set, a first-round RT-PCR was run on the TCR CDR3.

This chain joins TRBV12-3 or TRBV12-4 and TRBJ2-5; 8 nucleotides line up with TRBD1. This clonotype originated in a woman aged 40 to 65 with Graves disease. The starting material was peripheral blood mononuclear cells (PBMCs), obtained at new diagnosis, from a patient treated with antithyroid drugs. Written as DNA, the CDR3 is TGTGCCAGCAGTTTGGACAGGGTTGAGACCCAGTACTTC. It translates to CASSLDRVETQYF.